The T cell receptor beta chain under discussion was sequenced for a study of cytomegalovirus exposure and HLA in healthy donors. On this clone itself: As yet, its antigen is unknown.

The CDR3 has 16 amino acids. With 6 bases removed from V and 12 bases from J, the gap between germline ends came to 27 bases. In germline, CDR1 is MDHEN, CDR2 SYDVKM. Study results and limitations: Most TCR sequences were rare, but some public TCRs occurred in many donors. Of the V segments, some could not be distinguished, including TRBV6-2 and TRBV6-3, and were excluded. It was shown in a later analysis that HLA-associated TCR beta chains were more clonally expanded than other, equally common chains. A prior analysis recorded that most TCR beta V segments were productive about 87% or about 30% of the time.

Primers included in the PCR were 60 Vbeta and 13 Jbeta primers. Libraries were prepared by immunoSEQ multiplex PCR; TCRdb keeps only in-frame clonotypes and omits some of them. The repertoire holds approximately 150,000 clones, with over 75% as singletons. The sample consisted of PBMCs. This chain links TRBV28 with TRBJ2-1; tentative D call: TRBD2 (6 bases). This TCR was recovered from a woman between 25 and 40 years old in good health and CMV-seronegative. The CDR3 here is CASSSPQRVSRMGQFF. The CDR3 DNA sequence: TGTGCCAGCAGCTCGCCGCAGCGGGTGTCCCGAATGGGGCAGTTCTTC. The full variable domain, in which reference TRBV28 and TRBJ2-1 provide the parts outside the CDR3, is DVKVTQSSRYLVKRTGEKVFLECVQDMDHENMFWYRQDPGLGLRLIYFSYDVKMKEKGDIPEGYSVSREKKERFSLILESASTNQTSMYLCASSSPQRVSRMGQFFGPGTRLTVL.